Shown below are 5 T cell receptor beta chains from a single sample sequenced in a study of blood T cell repertoires in COVID-19 (TCRdb year 2020). Library construction relied on the immunoSEQ multiplex PCR assay. Sourced from immuneACCESS, this table was stored by TCRdb with only in-frame sequences that have V and J called. A share of the clones is absent; for the studies checked, an unresolved V gene accounts for under half, and the remainder has no known explanation. The sample records under 350,000 clones, roughly 91% of which are singletons. About 5% of the sample is taken by the ten largest. Sequencing used peripheral blood. The receptors stem from a man between 40 and 49 years old with acute or convalescent COVID-19.

The J gene is TRBJ2-7, the V gene TRBV7-9; possible D gene TRBD1, 6 bases. The V end lost 5 bases, the J end lost 4 bases, and 18 bases lay between the germline ends. CDR1 and CDR2 from the germline V gene are SEHNR and FQNEAQ (reference sequence). The CDR3 sequence is 15 residues long. The CDR3 sequence is CASSHSEGGLYEQYF. The CDR3 DNA sequence: TGTGCCAGCAGCCACTCAGAAGGGGGATTGTACGAGCAGTACTTC.

The chain joins TRBV5-1 to TRBJ1-1; D is ambiguous. The germline V gene has CDR1 SGHRS and CDR2 YFSETQ. CDR3 size: 15 residues. V was pared by 0 bases and J by 2 bases, with 11 bases between. Here the CDR3 DNA reads TGCGCCAGCAGCTTGGTCACGAGCCCTAACACTGAAGCTTTCTTT. This codes for CASSLVTSPNTEAFF.

This clone was observed a single time. The chain carries TRBV11-2 and TRBJ2-1, with TRBD2 matching over 8 bases. CDR1 SGHAT and CDR2 FQNNGV come from the germline V gene. V trimming: 5 bases; J trimming: 4 bases; junction bases outside the gene matches: 13. This CDR3 contains 17 residues. CDR3 in DNA: TGTGCCAGCAGCGCCTCGGGGGGGCGGGACGTTTACAATGAGCAGTTCTTC. It specifies CASSASGGRDVYNEQFF.

V is TRBV9 and J is TRBJ2-7; perhaps TRBD2 as D (5 bases). The ends were cut back, 0 bases at V and 7 bases at J, with 14 bases in the middle. The V gene's germline CDR1 is SGDLS and CDR2 YYNGEE. The CDR3 consists of 14 residues. CDR3 in amino acids: CASSVDSGWREQYF. DNA of the CDR3: TGTGCCAGCAGCGTAGACTCGGGATGGAGGGAGCAGTACTTC. The variable domain in full, completed from reference TRBV9 and TRBJ2-7, reads DSGVTQTPKHLITATGQRVTLRCSPRSGDLSVYWYQQSLDQGLQFLIQYYNGEERAKGNILERFSAQQFPDLHSELNLSSLELGDSALYFCASSVDSGWREQYFGPGTRLTVT.

The V and J genes are TRBV5-4 and TRBJ1-2, with D hard to call. The CDR3 has 14 amino acids. Germline V CDR1 and CDR2: SGHNT, YYREEE (reference sequence). V was pared by 0 bases and J by 2 bases, with 8 bases between. The CDR3 loop reads CASSLETRNYGYTF. Here the CDR3 DNA reads TGTGCCAGCAGCTTGGAAACCCGGAACTATGGCTACACCTTC.